A single sample gave rise to the 9 T cell receptor beta chains below, sequenced in a study of a mutant IDH1 vaccine in newly diagnosed glioma. For these TCRs, the target antigens are not known. Method: immunoSEQ multiplex PCR; TCRdb's copy keeps in-frame clones and lacks some. The data hold approximately 66,000 clones, with 80% to 90% observed a single time. Time point of the sample: week 35, safety follow-up. Vaccination used 300 ug of mutant IDH1 20-mer peptide per dose, with topical imiquimod. The sequencing here drew on PBMCs, taken from a glioma patient whose treatment included an IDH1 peptide vaccine. The receptors originated from a man between 25 and 39 years old with glioma.

The chain is built from TRBV7-9 and TRBJ1-2; 10 bases match TRBD1. The junction had 10 bases not matched to a gene; V was cut back by 5 bases and J by 4 bases. CDR3 length: 16 residues. The germline V gene encodes CDR1 SEHNR and CDR2 FQNEAQ (reference sequence). CDR3 sequence reads: CASSPPAGTGVYGYTF. Written as DNA, the CDR3 is TGTGCCAGCAGCCCCCCAGCCGGGACAGGGGTCTATGGCTACACCTTC.

This clone was counted only a few times. The V call is TRBV25-1, the J call TRBJ2-3; 12 bases map to TRBD1. V trimming: 5 bases; J trimming: 3 bases; junction bases outside the gene matches: 12. The CDR3 extends over 18 amino acids. Germline CDR1 reads MGHDK; CDR2 reads SYGVNS. This CDR3 is CASSPRKGTGGATDTQYF. CDR3 coding DNA: TGTGCCAGCAGTCCACGCAAAGGGACAGGGGGCGCGACAGATACGCAGTATTTT.

The chain couples TRBV5-4 to TRBJ2-7; 7 bases align to TRBD1. Germline V gene sequence: CDR1 SGHNT, CDR2 YYREEE (reference sequence). This CDR3 contains 15 residues. V was clipped by 0 bases and J by 6 bases; unmatched bases: 9. CDR3 nucleotides: TGTGCCAGCAGCTTGGCCGGGACAGAACGATTCGAGCAGTACTTC. This sequence encodes CASSLAGTERFEQYF.

The rearrangement joins TRBV28 to TRBJ1-6, with D hard to call. The V end lost 5 bases, the J end lost 6 bases, and 14 bases lay between the germline ends. The germline V gene encodes CDR1 MDHEN and CDR2 SYDVKM. This CDR3 region has 15 residues. The CDR3 is CASSPQIAGNSPLHF. The CDR3 nucleotides read TGTGCCAGCAGTCCCCAGATAGCCGGTAATTCACCCCTCCACTTT. Full variable domain (remainder filled in from reference TRBV28 and TRBJ1-6): DVKVTQSSRYLVKRTGEKVFLECVQDMDHENMFWYRQDPGLGLRLIYFSYDVKMKEKGDIPEGYSVSREKKERFSLILESASTNQTSMYLCASSPQIAGNSPLHFGNGTRLTVT.

V usage is TRBV18 and J usage is TRBJ2-2; D remains unclear. V was cut by 0 bases and J by 0 bases, with 8 bases left in between. This CDR3 has 16 residues. CDR1 KGHSH and CDR2 LQKENI come from the germline V gene. CDR3 loop: CASSPPRYTNTGELFF. CDR3 in DNA: TGTGCCAGCTCACCACCGAGGTACACGAACACCGGGGAGCTGTTTTTT.

The V and J genes are TRBV28 and TRBJ1-1; no clear D. The V gene lost 5 bases and the J gene lost 5 bases, with 21 bases spanning the gap. This CDR3 is 16 amino acids long. CDR1 and CDR2 (germline): MDHEN, SYDVKM. The CDR3 DNA follows: TGTGCCAGCAGTCCTCTGGGAGCCGGATGGGGAACTGAAGCTTTCTTT. Translating gives CASSPLGAGWGTEAFF.

This sequence joins TRBV28 and TRBJ1-2, with TRBD1 as a possible D gene (5 bases). The ends were cut back, 6 bases at V and 0 bases at J, with 8 bases in the middle. The CDR3 length is 13 residues. Germline CDR1 and CDR2: MDHEN and SYDVKM. CDR3 coding DNA: TGTGCCAGCAGACCGGGACCTAACTATGGCTACACCTTC. Translating gives CASRPGPNYGYTF.

The CDR3 coding sequence is TGCGCCAGCAGCCAAGTATGGTCGTTGGGGCGGCGTCCTTCCTACGAGCAGTACTTC. It codes for CASSQVWSLGRRPSYEQYF. The V gene is TRBV4-1, the J gene TRBJ2-7, with D possibly TRBD1 on 5 matching bases. V lost 1 base and J 1 base, leaving 23 bases between the germline ends. The germline V gene encodes CDR1 MGHRA and CDR2 YSYEKL. The CDR3 extends over 19 amino acids.

Concerning this clone: No conserved phenylalanine or tryptophan ends this CDR3, so it is likely a read error. The limits of the CDR3 on the DNA are not certain, so only TCRdb's listed CDR3 is given. The rearrangement links TRBV5-5 to TRBJ1-2. Ends included, the CDR3 has 11 residues. Germline CDR1 reads SGHKS; CDR2 reads YYEKEE (reference sequence). CDR3 protein: CASSRGHRFFL.